A selection of T cell receptor beta chains follows, all from one sample in a study of CD8+ T cells in alopecia areata. The table came from immunoSEQ multiplex PCR; TCRdb's copy has only in-frame clones and leaves some out. Found here are around 180,000 clones, less than 65% of them singletons; the top ten hold approximately 1%. The sequencing used CD4+ T cells sorted from blood, collected at week 24, from a patient treated with tofacitinib. Receptors were obtained from a human donor with alopecia areata. Each CDR3 is given with its conserved first and last residue. A D gene is named only where the DNA matches it firmly. Clone size is given for some rows only: seen once, a few or many times, or a class if the clone is expanded.

J	D	V	size	CDR3	DNA
TRBJ1-1	.	TRBV5-1	.	CASSLRVKTGAFF	TGCGCCAGCAGCTTGAGGGTTAAGACAGGAGCTTTCTTT
TRBJ2-7	TRBD2	TRBV9	.	CASSPTEAGGSYEQYF	TGTGCCAGCAGCCCGACAGAGGCGGGGGGCTCCTACGAGCAGTACTTC
TRBJ1-2	.	TRBV19	few	CASSIMADYGYTF	TGTGCCAGTAGTATTATGGCGGATTATGGCTACACCTTC
TRBJ2-7	.	TRBV5-1	.	CASSLARSYEQYF	TGCGCCAGCAGCTTGGCCCGCTCCTACGAGCAGTACTTC
TRBJ1-1	.	TRBV5-1	.	CASVGVNTEAFF	TGCGCCAGTGTAGGGGTGAACACTGAAGCTTTCTTT
TRBJ2-3	TRBD1	TRBV29-1	.	CSVQGALGTDTQYF	TGCAGCGTCCAGGGGGCATTGGGCACAGATACGCAGTATTTT
TRBJ2-2	.	TRBV29-1	.	CSARDIRTGELFF	TGCAGCGCCCGGGACATCCGGACCGGGGAGCTGTTTTTT
TRBJ2-3	.	TRBV4-3	.	CASSQLKRWEDTQYF	TGCGCCAGCAGCCAACTCAAGCGTTGGGAAGATACGCAGTATTTT
TRBJ2-3	.	TRBV7-2	few	CASTGQAANTDTQYF	TGTGCCAGCACCGGCCAAGCGGCCAATACAGATACGCAGTATTTT
TRBJ1-2	TRBD1	TRBV29-1	.	CSVTDRVNYGYTF	TGCAGCGTGACGGACAGGGTGAACTATGGCTACACCTTC
TRBJ2-3	.	TRBV25-1	.	CASRSGTGTQYF	TGTGCCAGCAGATCAGGGACGGGTACGCAGTATTTT
TRBJ1-5	.	TRBV29-1	.	CSVAGLTGQPQHF	TGCAGCGTGGCGGGGCTTACTGGTCAGCCCCAGCATTTT
TRBJ1-2	.	TRBV6-5	.	CASSFYPGRDYGYTF	TGTGCCAGCAGTTTTTATCCAGGGAGGGACTATGGCTACACCTTC
TRBJ2-5	TRBD2	TRBV9	.	CASSVERGAVETQYF	TGTGCCAGCAGCGTAGAGCGGGGGGCGGTGGAGACCCAGTACTTC
TRBJ2-5	TRBD2	TRBV5-1	.	CASSFILAGKETQYF	TGCGCCAGCAGCTTTATACTAGCGGGAAAAGAGACCCAGTACTTC
TRBJ2-5	.	TRBV2	.	CASSEGFEKETQYF	TGTGCCAGCAGTGAAGGTTTTGAGAAGGAGACCCAGTACTTC
TRBJ1-1	.	TRBV29-1	.	CSVEDGDTEAFF	TGCAGCGTTGAAGATGGGGACACTGAAGCTTTCTTT
TRBJ2-7	.	TRBV7-2	.	CASSLRTTPRGEQYF	TGTGCCAGCAGCCTCCGTACTACCCCCCGTGGCGAGCAGTACTTC
TRBJ2-5	.	TRBV7-2	.	CASSLGSPTETQYF	TGTGCCAGCAGCTTAGGGTCCCCAACAGAGACCCAGTACTTC
TRBJ2-3	TRBD2	TRBV5-4	few	CASSFAGGSTDTQYF	TGTGCCAGCAGCTTCGCGGGGGGGAGCACAGATACGCAGTATTTT
TRBJ1-1	.	TRBV30	.	CAWKAIRNTEAFF	TGTGCCTGGAAGGCGATCCGGAACACTGAAGCTTTCTTT
TRBJ2-3	.	TRBV7-8	few	CASSLLGDTDTQYF	TGTGCCAGCAGCTTACTCGGGGACACAGATACGCAGTATTTT
TRBJ2-3	.	TRBV15	.	CATSRDRRWEDTQYF	TGTGCCACCAGCAGAGACCGGCGGTGGGAGGATACGCAGTATTTT
TRBJ1-5	TRBD1	TRBV2	few	CASRGTGSGNQPQHF	TGTGCCAGCAGAGGGACAGGGAGTGGCAATCAGCCCCAGCATTTT
TRBJ1-4	TRBD1	TRBV4-1	few	CASSQKDRGETNEKLFF	TGCGCCAGCAGCCAAAAGGACAGGGGGGAAACTAATGAAAAACTGTTTTTT
TRBJ2-1	.	TRBV13	.	CASSSPYNEQFF	TGTGCCAGCAGCTCCCCTTATAATGAGCAGTTCTTC
TRBJ1-1	TRBD1	TRBV15	.	CATSGRTGNTEAFF	TGTGCCACCAGCGGACGGACAGGGAACACTGAAGCTTTCTTT
TRBJ2-2	TRBD2	TRBV7-9	few	CASSFASGETGELFF	TGTGCCAGCAGCTTCGCTAGCGGGGAGACCGGGGAGCTGTTTTTT
TRBJ1-1	.	TRBV30	.	CAWSVRNRAGGTEAFF	TGTGCCTGGAGTGTCCGAAACAGGGCCGGCGGCACTGAAGCTTTCTTT
TRBJ1-1	.	TRBV7-2	few	CASSIPTLNTEAFF	TGTGCCAGCAGCATACCTACTCTGAACACTGAAGCTTTCTTT
TRBJ1-1	.	TRBV29-1	.	CSVEGKYWTEAFF	TGCAGCGTCGAAGGGAAATATTGGACTGAAGCTTTCTTT
TRBJ2-6	TRBD1	TRBV9	.	CASSVTGGASGANVLTF	TGTGCCAGCAGCGTGACAGGGGGCGCTTCTGGGGCCAACGTCCTGACTTTC
TRBJ1-1	TRBD1	TRBV27	few	CASSRATGRTEAFF	TGTGCCAGCAGCCGGGCGACAGGGAGGACTGAAGCTTTCTTT
TRBJ2-1	.	TRBV7-2	.	CASSLLNEQFF	TGTGCCAGCAGCCTTTTAAATGAGCAGTTCTTC
TRBJ2-5	TRBD2	TRBV29-1	.	CSVSTSVETQYF	TGCAGCGTATCGACTAGCGTGGAGACCCAGTACTTC
TRBJ2-3	.	TRBV9	.	CASSVDQMSLTQYF	TGTGCCAGCAGCGTAGACCAGATGAGTCTTACGCAGTATTTT
TRBJ2-5	.	TRBV9	.	CASSVAAGETQYF	TGTGCCAGCAGCGTAGCTGCGGGAGAGACCCAGTACTTC
TRBJ2-2	TRBD2	TRBV2	.	CAIPTGTSGGFAGELFF	TGTGCCATCCCGACTGGGACTAGCGGGGGGTTCGCCGGGGAGCTGTTTTTT
TRBJ1-2	.	TRBV10-3	.	CASRRQGPNYGYTF	TGTGCCAGCAGGCGCCAGGGACCTAACTATGGCTACACCTTC
TRBJ2-7	TRBD1	TRBV29-1	.	CSVQQGAYEQYF	TGCAGCGTTCAACAGGGGGCCTACGAGCAGTACTTC
TRBJ1-5	.	TRBV30	.	CAWSVAGSRGRQPQHF	TGTGCCTGGAGTGTTGCGGGGTCAAGGGGACGCCAGCCCCAGCATTTT
TRBJ1-1	.	TRBV7-3	.	CASSLTRDSEAFF	TGTGCCAGCAGCTTAACCAGGGACTCTGAAGCTTTCTTT
TRBJ2-7	TRBD2	TRBV15	few	CATSRDREGEQYF	TGTGCCACCAGCAGAGATAGGGAGGGCGAGCAGTACTTC
TRBJ1-5	.	TRBV29-1	.	CSVAGGASNQPQHF	TGCAGCGTTGCGGGAGGGGCCTCCAATCAGCCCCAGCATTTT
TRBJ1-4	.	TRBV25-1	.	CASSEGGPANEKLFF	TGTGCCAGCAGTGAAGGAGGTCCGGCTAATGAAAAACTGTTTTTT
TRBJ1-1	TRBD1	TRBV29-1	few	CSVGGQGMRTEAFF	TGCAGCGTGGGGGGACAGGGAATGAGGACTGAAGCTTTCTTT
TRBJ2-4	.	TRBV29-1	.	CSARLAKNIQYF	TGCAGCGCTAGACTAGCCAAAAACATTCAGTACTTC
TRBJ2-3	.	TRBV27	.	CASSFGLGGGTDTQYF	TGTGCCAGCTCTTTTGGACTGGGGGGCGGCACAGATACGCAGTATTTT
TRBJ2-2	.	TRBV19	few	CASSNPNTGELFF	TGTGCCAGTAGTAATCCGAACACCGGGGAGCTGTTTTTT
TRBJ1-1	TRBD1	TRBV10-3	many	CAISDPGTGDPEAFF	TGTGCCATCAGTGATCCCGGGACAGGGGATCCTGAAGCTTTCTTT
TRBJ1-1	TRBD1	TRBV10-3	.	CAIRQGMEMNTEAFF	TGTGCCATAAGACAGGGTATGGAGATGAACACTGAAGCTTTCTTT
TRBJ1-4	.	TRBV30	.	CAWNSGEKLFF	TGTGCCTGGAACAGTGGAGAAAAACTGTTTTTT
TRBJ1-2	.	TRBV4-3	.	CASSQDRGGYTF	TGCGCCAGCAGCCAAGATAGGGGAGGCTACACCTTC
TRBJ2-4	.	TRBV2	.	CASSPLGKNIQYF	TGTGCCAGCAGCCCATTGGGCAAAAACATTCAGTACTTC
TRBJ1-1	.	TRBV2	.	CASSESLPSNTEAFF	TGTGCCAGCAGTGAAAGCCTTCCCTCGAACACTGAAGCTTTCTTT